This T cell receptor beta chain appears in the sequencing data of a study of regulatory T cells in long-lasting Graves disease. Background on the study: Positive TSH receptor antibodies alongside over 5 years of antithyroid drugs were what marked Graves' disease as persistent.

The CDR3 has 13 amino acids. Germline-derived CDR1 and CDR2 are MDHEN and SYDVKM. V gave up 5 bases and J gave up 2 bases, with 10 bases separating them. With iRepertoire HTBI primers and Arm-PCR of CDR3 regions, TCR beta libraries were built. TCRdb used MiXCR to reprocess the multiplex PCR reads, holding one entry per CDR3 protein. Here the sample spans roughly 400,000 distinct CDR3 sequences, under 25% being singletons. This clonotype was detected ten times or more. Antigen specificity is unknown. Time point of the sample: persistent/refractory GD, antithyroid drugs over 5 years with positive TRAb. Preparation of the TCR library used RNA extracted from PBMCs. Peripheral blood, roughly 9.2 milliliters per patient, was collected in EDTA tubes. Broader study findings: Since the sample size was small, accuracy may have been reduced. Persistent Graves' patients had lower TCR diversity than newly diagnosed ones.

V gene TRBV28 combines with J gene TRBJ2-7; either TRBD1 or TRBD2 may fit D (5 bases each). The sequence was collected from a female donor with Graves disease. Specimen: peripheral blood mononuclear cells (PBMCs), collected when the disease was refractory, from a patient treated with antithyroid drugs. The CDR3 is CASSTGTPYEQYF. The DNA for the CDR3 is TGTGCCAGCAGTACCGGGACGCCCTACGAGCAGTACTTC.